This T cell receptor (delta chain) was documented in a study of γδ T cells in repeated Plasmodium falciparum infection (dated by TCRdb to 2020 to 2022). In terms of the full investigation: In the natural-infection arm, Malian children exposed to intense seasonal malaria transmission were enrolled and compared against age and gender matched Australian children. Four controlled human malaria infections were administered to about 5 malaria-naive U.S. adults over 644 days by bites from P. falciparum NF54-infected Anopheles stephensi mosquitoes. Controlled-infection subjects were sampled at baseline, immediately before selected infections, and 21 days after each infection. Malian gammadelta TCR repertoires were analysed cross-sectionally during no-transmission periods and were analysed longitudinally across acute febrile malaria episodes. The study examined how repeated Plasmodium falciparum infection shapes the human gammadelta T cell repertoire, using natural infection in Mali and controlled human malaria infection.

With respect to this clone: Its antigen is currently not known. The TCRdb protein, from a much larger clone, departs from this DNA's translation at residue 3, likely by read error; the protein shown derives from the DNA.

The method behind the library was multiplex PCR. These reads were obtained on an Illumina MiSeq. Every sorted gammadelta T cell sample had both its TCR gamma (TRG) and TCR delta (TRD) chains sequenced. The paper's processing steps were these. The repertoire analyses drew on clonotype tree plots, the accumulated frequency of the top 20 clonotypes, and diversity index (DI) and D75 metrics. TCRdb called clones afresh from the public reads with CATT; identical DNA rows were later merged. The V and J calls shown here were made by TCRdb, not taken from the authors' results. This sample has 75,000 to 95,000 delta-chain clones in its table, and less than 1% of those were observed once. Over 8.5% of the sample is taken by the ten largest. Overall results and qualifications from the work: Because the controlled-infection cohort was small, analysis of inter-individual variability in gammadelta T cell responses was limited. The Malian cohort was drawn from a small rural village made up mostly of one ethnic group, which limits generalizability.

This sequence was found in a pool of human donors (malaria-infected and uninfected, not separated). Sequenced: gamma-delta T cells from blood.

The encoded CDR3 is CAYDTVGGESSWDTRQMFF. The nucleotide sequence is given as TGTGCCTATGACACCGTTGGGGGGGAAAGCTCCTGGGACACCCGACAGATGTTTTTC. The V and J genes are TRDV2 and TRDJ3; TRDD3 might be the D gene, on 6 matching bases. TCRdb leaves out the J gene; it was filled in here by matching the DNA to germline. Taken from cysteine to phenylalanine, the CDR3 has 19 residues. Solely the CDR3 DNA is kept, with 57 bases framed from the first base. Sequences GEAIGNYY (CDR1) and EKD (CDR2) are obtained from the germline V gene.